This T cell receptor (beta chain) comes out of a study of CD8+CD57+ T cells in acquired aplastic anemia. Study background: Sorted CD4+ and CD8+ cell DNA averaged approximately 3.4 ug.

Study-wide findings and caveats: Comparison of patients with controls identified around 31 shared CD8+ CDR3 sequences.

Genomic DNA provided the template from which TCR beta VDJ and CDR3 profiles were obtained. In TCRdb, the reads were re-called with MiXCR into one record per CDR3 protein. This sample has about 160,000 distinct CDR3 sequences, with just under 45% found just once. The germline V gene encodes CDR1 SGHNT and CDR2 YYREEE (reference sequence). J lost 5 bases, V lost 4 bases, and 6 bases had no gene match. This CDR3 contains 14 residues. This clonotype was seen at least ten times. Antigen specificity is unknown. This chain links TRBV5-4 with TRBJ2-3; the match to TRBD2 covers 8 bases. Specimen: sorted CD4+, CD8+, or CD8+CD57+ T cells (not recorded which) from PBMCs. The receptor was derived from a human donor in good health. CDR3 DNA: TGTGCCAGCAGCGGTAGCGGGATGATAGATACGCAGTATTTT. Its translation: CASSGSGMIDTQYF.